The entry below describes one TCR beta chain. Its matching antigen is unknown. The repertoire was sequenced with immunoSEQ multiplex PCR; TCRdb's copy has only in-frame clones and lacks some. This sample has around 33,000 clones, with roughly 92% found just once. These data originate in a study of T cell responses to AZD1222 COVID-19 vaccine. Findings of the study overall: The reported proportion of spike-specific TCRs targeting unmutated variant regions was nearly half.

CDR1 is MNHEY and CDR2 is SVGEGT in the germline V gene. The junction had 14 bases not matched to a gene; V was cut back by 5 bases and J by 3 bases. This CDR3 contains 18 residues. The chain couples TRBV6-2 or TRBV6-3 to TRBJ2-4; 9 nucleotides agree with TRBD2. The clonotype originates from an adult in good health. The sample in question was peripheral blood, obtained on day 0 of AZD1222 vaccination. This CDR3 is CASSPPGSGGTIKNIQYF. The CDR3 DNA follows: TGTGCCAGCAGTCCCCCGGGTAGCGGGGGAACTATCAAAAACATTCAGTACTTC.